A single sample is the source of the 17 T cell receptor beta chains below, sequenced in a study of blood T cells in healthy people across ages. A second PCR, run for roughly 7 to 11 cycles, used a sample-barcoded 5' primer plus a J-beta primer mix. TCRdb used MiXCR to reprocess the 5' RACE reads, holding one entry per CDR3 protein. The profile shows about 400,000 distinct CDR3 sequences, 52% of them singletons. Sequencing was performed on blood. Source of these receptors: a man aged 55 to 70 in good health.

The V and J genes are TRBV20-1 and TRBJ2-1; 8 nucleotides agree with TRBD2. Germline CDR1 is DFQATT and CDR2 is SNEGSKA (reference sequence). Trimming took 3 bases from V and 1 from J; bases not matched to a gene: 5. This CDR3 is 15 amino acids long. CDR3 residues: CSASGLARSYNEQFF. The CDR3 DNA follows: TGCAGTGCTAGCGGACTAGCCAGGTCCTACAATGAGCAGTTCTTC.

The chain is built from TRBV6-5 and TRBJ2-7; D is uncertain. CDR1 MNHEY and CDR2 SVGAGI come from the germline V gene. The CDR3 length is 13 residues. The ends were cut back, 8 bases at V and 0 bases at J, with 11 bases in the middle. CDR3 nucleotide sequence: TGTGCCAGCGGCTCAGGCAACTCCTACGAGCAGTACTTC. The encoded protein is CASGSGNSYEQYF.

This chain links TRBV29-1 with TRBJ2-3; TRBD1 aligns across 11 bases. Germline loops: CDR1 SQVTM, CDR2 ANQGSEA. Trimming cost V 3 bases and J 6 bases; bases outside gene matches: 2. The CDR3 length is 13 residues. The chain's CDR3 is CSVDGTGGDTQYF. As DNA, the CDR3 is TGCAGCGTTGACGGGACAGGGGGTGATACGCAGTATTTT.

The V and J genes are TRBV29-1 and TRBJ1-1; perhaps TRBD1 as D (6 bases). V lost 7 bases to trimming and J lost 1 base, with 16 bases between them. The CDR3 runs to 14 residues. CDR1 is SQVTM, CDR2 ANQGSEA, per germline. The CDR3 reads CSARGAVKNTEAFF. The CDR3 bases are TGCAGCGCGAGGGGGGCAGTCAAGAACACTGAAGCTTTCTTT.

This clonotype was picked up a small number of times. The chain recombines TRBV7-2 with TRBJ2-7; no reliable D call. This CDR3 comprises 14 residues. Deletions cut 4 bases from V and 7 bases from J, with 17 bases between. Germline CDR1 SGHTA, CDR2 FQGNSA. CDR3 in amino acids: CASSSHPASREQYF. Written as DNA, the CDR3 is TGTGCCAGCAGCTCACACCCCGCGAGTCGGGAGCAGTACTTC. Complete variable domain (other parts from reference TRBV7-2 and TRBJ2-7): GAGVSQSPSNKVTEKGKDVELRCDPISGHTALYWYRQSLGQGLEFLIYFQGNSAPDKSGLPSDRFSAERTGGSVSTLTIQRTQQEDSAVYLCASSSHPASREQYFGPGTRLTVT.

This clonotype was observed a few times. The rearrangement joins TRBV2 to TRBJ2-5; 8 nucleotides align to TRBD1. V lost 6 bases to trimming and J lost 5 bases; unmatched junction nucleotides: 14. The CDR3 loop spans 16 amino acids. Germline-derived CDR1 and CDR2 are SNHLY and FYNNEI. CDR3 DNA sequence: TGTGCCAGCAGCCCGACTCAGACAGGGGCAAGGGAGACCCAGTACTTC. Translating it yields CASSPTQTGARETQYF.

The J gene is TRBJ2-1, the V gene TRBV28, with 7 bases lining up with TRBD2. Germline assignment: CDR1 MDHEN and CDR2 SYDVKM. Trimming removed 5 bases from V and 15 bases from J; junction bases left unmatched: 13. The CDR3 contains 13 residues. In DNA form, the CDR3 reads TGTGCCAGCAGTCCCTTGGGGACTAACGAGTTGTTCTTC. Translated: CASSPLGTNELFF. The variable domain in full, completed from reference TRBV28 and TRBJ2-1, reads DVKVTQSSRYLVKRTGEKVFLECVQDMDHENMFWYRQDPGLGLRLIYFSYDVKMKEKGDIPEGYSVSREKKERFSLILESASTNQTSMYLCASSPLGTNELFFGPGTRLTVL.

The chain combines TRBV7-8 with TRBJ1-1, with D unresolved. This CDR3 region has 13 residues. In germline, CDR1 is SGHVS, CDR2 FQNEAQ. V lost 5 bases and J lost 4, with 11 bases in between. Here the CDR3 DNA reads TGTGCCAGCAGCGTCCACGTCCTCACTGAAGCTTTCTTT. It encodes CASSVHVLTEAFF.

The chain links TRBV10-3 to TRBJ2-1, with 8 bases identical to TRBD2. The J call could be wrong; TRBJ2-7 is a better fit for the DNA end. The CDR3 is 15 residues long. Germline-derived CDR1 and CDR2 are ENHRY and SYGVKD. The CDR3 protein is CAITPGGDANNEQYF. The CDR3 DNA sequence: TGTGCCATCACCCCCGGGGGGGATGCTAACAATGAGCAGTACTTC.

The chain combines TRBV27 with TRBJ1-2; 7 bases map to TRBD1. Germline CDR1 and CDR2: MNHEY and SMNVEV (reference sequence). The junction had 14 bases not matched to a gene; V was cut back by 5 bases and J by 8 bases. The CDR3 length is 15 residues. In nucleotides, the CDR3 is TGTGCCAGCAGTCCACTGACAGGGACATTTCAGGGCTACACCTTC. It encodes CASSPLTGTFQGYTF.

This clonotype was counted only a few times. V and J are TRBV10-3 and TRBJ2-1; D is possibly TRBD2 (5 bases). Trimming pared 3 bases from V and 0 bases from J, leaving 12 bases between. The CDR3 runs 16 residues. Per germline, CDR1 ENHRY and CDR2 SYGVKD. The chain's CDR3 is CAISEGLGSSYNEQFF. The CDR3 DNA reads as TGTGCCATCAGTGAAGGACTGGGGAGCTCCTACAATGAGCAGTTCTTC.

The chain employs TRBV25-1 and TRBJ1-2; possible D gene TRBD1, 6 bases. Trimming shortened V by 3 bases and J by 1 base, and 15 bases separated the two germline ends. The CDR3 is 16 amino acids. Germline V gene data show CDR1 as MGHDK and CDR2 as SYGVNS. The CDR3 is CASSDERQANNYGYTF. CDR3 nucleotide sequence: TGTGCCAGCAGTGATGAACGACAGGCCAATAACTATGGCTACACCTTC.

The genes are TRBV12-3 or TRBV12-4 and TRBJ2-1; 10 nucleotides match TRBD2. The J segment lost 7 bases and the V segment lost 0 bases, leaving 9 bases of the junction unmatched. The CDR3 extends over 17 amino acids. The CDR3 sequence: CASSLAGWLAGVNEQFF. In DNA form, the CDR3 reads TGTGCCAGCAGTTTAGCTGGCTGGCTAGCGGGAGTGAATGAGCAGTTCTTC.

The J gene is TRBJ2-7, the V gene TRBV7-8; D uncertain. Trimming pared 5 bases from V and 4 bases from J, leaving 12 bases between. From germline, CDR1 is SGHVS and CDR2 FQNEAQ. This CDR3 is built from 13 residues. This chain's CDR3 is CASSASASYEQYF. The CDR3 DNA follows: TGTGCCAGCAGCGCCTCGGCCTCATACGAGCAGTACTTC.

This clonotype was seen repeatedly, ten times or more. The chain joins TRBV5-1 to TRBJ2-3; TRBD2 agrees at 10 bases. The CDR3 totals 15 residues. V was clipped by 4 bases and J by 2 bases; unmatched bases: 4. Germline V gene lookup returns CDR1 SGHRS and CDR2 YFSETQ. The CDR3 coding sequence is TGCGCCAGCAGCCCGGGGACTAGCGACACAGATACGCAGTATTTT. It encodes CASSPGTSDTDTQYF.

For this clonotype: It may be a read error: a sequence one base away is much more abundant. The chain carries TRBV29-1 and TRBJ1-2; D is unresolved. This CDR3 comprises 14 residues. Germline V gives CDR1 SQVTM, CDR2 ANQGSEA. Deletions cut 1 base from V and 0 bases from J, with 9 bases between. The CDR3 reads CSVEGVKANYGYTF. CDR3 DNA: TGCAGCGTTGAAGGGGTCAAAGCTAACTATGGCTACACCTTC.

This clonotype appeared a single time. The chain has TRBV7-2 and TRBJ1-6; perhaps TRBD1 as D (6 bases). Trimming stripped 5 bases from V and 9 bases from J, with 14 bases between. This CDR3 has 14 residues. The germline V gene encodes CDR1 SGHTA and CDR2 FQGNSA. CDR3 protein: CASSPGQFTSPLHF. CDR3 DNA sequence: TGTGCCAGCAGCCCGGGACAATTTACTTCACCCCTCCACTTT.